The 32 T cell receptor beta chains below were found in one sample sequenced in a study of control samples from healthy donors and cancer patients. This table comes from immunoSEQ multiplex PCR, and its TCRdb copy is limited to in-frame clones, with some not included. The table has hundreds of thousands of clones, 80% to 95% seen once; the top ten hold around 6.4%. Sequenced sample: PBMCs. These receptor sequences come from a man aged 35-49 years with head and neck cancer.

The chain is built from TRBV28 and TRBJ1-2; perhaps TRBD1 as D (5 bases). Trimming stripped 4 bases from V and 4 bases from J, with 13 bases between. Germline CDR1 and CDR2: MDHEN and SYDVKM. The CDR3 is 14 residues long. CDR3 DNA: TGTGCCAGCAGTTCTCCGGGGCCGCGCTATGGCTACACCTTC. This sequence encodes CASSSPGPRYGYTF.

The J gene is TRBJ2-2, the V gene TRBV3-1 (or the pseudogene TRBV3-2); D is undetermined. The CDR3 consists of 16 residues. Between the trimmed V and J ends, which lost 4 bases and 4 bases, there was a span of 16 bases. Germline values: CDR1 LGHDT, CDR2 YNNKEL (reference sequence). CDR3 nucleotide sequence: TGTGCCAGCAGCCCTTTTAGTGGGTGGGGCACCGGGGAGCTGTTTTTT. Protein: CASSPFSGWGTGELFF.

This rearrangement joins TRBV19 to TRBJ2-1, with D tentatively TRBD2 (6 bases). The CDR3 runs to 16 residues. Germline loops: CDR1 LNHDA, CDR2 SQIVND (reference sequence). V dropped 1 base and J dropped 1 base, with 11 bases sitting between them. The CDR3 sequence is CASSIARGASYNEQFF. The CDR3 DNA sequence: TGTGCCAGTAGTATAGCACGCGGGGCTTCCTACAATGAGCAGTTCTTC.

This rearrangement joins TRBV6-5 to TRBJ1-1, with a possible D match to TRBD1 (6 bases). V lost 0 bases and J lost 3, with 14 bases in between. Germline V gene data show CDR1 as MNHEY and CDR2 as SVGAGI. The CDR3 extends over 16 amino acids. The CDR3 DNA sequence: TGTGCCAGCAGTTACTCCCTGCAGGGGTTGTACACTGAAGCTTTCTTT. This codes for CASSYSLQGLYTEAFF.

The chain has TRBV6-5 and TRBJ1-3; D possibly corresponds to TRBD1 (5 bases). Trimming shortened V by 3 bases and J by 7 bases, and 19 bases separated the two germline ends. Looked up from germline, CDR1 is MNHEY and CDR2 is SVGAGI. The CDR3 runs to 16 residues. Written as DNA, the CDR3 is TGTGCCAGCAGTTATACGCCAGGGTGGGGGATGAACACCATATATTTT. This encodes CASSYTPGWGMNTIYF.

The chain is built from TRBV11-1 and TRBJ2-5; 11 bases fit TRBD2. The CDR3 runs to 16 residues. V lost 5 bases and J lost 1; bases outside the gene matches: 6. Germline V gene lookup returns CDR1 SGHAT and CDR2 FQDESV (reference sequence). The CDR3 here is CASSRGTSGLQETQYF. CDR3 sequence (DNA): TGTGCCAGCAGCCGCGGGACTAGCGGTCTCCAAGAGACCCAGTACTTC.

CDR3 nucleotide sequence: TGTGCCAGTAGTAAGCCGCGTCGAGATACGCAGTATTTT. It specifies CASSKPRRDTQYF. The gene calls are TRBV19 and TRBJ2-3, with D uncertain. Germline V CDR1 and CDR2: LNHDA, SQIVND (reference sequence). This CDR3 comprises 13 residues. The V end was cut by 4 bases, the J end by 5 bases, with 10 bases between.

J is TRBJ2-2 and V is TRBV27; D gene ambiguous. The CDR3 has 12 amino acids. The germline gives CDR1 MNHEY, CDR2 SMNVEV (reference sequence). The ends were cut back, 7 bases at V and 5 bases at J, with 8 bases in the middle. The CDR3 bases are TGTGCCAGCACGGGCTGGACCGGGGAGCTGTTTTTT. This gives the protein CASTGWTGELFF.

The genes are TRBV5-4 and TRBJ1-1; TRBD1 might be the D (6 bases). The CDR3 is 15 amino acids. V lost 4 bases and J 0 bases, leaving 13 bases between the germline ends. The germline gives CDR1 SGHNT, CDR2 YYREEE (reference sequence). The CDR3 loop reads CASSPSQGMNTEAFF. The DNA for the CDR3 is TGTGCCAGCAGCCCCTCACAGGGTATGAACACTGAAGCTTTCTTT.

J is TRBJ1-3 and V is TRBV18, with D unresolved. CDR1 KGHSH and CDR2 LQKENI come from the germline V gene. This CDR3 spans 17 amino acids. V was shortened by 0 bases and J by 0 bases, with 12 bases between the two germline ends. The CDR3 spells CASSPPTGPGSGNTIYF. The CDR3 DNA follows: TGTGCCAGCTCACCACCGACCGGGCCCGGCTCTGGAAACACCATATATTTT.

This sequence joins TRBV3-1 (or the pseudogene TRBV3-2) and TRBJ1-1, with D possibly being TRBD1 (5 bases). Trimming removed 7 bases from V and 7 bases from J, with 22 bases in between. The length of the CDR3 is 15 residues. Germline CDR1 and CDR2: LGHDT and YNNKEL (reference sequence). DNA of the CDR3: TGTGCCAGCACGATGTCGGGGACGGAGTCCCTTGAAGCTTTCTTT. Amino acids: CASTMSGTESLEAFF.

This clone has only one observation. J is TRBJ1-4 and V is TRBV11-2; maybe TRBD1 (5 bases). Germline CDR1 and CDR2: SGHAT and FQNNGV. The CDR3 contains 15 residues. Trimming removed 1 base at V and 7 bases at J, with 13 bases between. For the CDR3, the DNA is TGTGCCAGCAGCTTAGCTCAGGGATCCGGTGAAAAACTGTTTTTT. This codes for CASSLAQGSGEKLFF.

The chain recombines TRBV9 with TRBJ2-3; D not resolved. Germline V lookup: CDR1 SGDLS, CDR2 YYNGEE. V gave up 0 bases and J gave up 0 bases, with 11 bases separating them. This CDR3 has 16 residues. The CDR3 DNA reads TGTGCCAGCAGCGTAGCATCGTCCTCTAGCACAGATACGCAGTATTTT. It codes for CASSVASSSSTDTQYF.

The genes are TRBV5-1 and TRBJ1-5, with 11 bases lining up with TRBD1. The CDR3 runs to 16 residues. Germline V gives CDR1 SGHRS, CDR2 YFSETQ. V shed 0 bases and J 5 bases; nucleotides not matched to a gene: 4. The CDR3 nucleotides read TGCGCCAGCAGCTTGGATGGACAGGGGGCATATCAGCCCCAGCATTTT. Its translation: CASSLDGQGAYQPQHF.

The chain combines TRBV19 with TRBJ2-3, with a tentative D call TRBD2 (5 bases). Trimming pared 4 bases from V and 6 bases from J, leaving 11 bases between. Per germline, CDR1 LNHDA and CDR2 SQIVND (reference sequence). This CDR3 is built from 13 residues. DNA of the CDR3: TGTGCCAGTAGTAGCCTAGCTGCGGATACGCAGTATTTT. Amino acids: CASSSLAADTQYF.

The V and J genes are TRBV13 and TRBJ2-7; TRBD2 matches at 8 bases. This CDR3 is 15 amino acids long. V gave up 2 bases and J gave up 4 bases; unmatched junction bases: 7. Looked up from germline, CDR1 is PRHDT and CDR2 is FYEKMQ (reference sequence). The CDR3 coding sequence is TGTGCCAGCAGCTTAAAGATAGCGGGGATTTACGAGCAGTACTTC. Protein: CASSLKIAGIYEQYF.

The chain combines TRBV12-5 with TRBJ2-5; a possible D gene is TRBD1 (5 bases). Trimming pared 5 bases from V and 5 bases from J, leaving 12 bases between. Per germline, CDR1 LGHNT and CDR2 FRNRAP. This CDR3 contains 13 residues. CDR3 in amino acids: CASGLNKGETQYF. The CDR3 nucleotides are TGTGCTAGTGGTCTCAATAAGGGGGAGACCCAGTACTTC.

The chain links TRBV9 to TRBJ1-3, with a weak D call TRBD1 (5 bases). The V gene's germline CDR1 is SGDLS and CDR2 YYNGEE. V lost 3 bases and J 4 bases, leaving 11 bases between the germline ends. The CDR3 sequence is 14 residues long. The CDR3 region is CASSGGRPGNTIYF. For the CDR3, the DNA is TGTGCCAGCAGCGGGGGACGGCCAGGAAACACCATATATTTT.

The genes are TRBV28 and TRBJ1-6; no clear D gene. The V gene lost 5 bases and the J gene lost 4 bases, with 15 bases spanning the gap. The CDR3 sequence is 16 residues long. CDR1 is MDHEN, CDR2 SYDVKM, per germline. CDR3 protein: CASSPAVTGYNSPLHF. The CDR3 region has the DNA TGTGCCAGCAGTCCCGCCGTGACGGGATATAATTCACCCCTCCACTTT. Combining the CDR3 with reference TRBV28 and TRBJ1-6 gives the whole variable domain DVKVTQSSRYLVKRTGEKVFLECVQDMDHENMFWYRQDPGLGLRLIYFSYDVKMKEKGDIPEGYSVSREKKERFSLILESASTNQTSMYLCASSPAVTGYNSPLHFGNGTRLTVT.

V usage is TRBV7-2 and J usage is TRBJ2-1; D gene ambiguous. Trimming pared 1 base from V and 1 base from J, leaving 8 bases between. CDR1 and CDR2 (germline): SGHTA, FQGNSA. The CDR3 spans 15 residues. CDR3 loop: CASSLDVGSYNEQFF. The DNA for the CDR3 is TGTGCCAGCAGCTTAGATGTAGGGTCCTACAATGAGCAGTTCTTC.

The CDR3 DNA reads TGCAGCGTTGAAGCCGTGCCCGGGGCCAACGTCCTGACTTTC. This codes for CSVEAVPGANVLTF. The rearrangement uses TRBV29-1 and TRBJ2-6; no clear D gene. Germline-derived CDR1 and CDR2 are SQVTM and ANQGSEA. V was trimmed by 1 base and J by 4 bases, leaving 8 bases between them. CDR3 length: 14 residues. Full variable domain (rest looked up from reference TRBV29-1 and TRBJ2-6): SAVISQKPSRDICQRGTSLTIQCQVDSQVTMMFWYRQQPGQSLTLIATANQGSEATYESGFVIDKFPISRPNLTFSTLTVSNMSPEDSSIYLCSVEAVPGANVLTFGAGSRLTVL.

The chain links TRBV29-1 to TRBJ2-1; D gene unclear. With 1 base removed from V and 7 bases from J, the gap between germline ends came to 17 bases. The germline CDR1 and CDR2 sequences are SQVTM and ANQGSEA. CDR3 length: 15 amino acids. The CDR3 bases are TGCAGCGTTGAAGGGGTACTGCAAACCCCAAATGAGCAGTTCTTC. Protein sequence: CSVEGVLQTPNEQFF.

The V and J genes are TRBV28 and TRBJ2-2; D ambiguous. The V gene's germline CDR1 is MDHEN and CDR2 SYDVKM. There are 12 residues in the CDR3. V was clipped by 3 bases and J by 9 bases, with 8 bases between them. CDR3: CASSFWMRELFF. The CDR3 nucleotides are TGTGCCAGCAGTTTCTGGATGCGGGAGCTGTTTTTT.

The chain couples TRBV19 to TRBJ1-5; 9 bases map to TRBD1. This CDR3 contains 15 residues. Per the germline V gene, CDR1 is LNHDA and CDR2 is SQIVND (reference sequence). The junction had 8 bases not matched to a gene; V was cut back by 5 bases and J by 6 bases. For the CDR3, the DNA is TGTGCCAGTAGTCCAAAAACAGGGGGCAGTCAGCCCCAGCATTTT. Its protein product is CASSPKTGGSQPQHF.

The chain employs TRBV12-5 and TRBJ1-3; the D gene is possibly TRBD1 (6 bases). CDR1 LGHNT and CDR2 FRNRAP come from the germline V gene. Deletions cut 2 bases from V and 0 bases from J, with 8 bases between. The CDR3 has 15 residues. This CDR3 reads CASGLTGSSGNTIYF. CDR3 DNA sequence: TGTGCTAGTGGTTTGACAGGGTCCTCTGGAAACACCATATATTTT. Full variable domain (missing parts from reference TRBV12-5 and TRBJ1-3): DARVTQTPRHKVTEMGQEVTMRCQPILGHNTVFWYRQTMMQGLELLAYFRNRAPLDDSGMPKDRFSAEMPDATLATLKIQPSEPRDSAVYFCASGLTGSSGNTIYFGEGSWLTVV.

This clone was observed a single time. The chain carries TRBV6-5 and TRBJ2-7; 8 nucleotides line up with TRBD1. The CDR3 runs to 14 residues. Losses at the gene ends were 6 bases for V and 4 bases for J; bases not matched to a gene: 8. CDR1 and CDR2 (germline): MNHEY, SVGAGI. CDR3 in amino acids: CASRLTGGTYEQYF. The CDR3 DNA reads TGTGCCAGCAGGCTAACAGGGGGGACTTACGAGCAGTACTTC.

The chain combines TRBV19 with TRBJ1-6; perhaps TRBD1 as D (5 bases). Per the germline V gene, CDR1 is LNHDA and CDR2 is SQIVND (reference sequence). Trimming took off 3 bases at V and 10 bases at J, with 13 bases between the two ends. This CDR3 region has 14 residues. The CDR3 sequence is CASSILGGGSPLHF. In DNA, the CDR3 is TGTGCCAGTAGTATCTTGGGGGGAGGATCACCCCTCCACTTT.

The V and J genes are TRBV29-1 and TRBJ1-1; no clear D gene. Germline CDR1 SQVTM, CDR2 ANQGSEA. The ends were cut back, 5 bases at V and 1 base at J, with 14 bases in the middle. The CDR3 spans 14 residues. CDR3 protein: CSVTYGRGNTEAFF. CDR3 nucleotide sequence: TGCAGCGTTACCTATGGGCGGGGGAACACTGAAGCTTTCTTT.

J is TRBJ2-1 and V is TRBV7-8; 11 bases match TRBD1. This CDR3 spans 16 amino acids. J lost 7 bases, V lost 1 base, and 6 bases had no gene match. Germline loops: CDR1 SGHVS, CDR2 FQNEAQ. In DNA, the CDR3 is TGTGCCAGCAGCTTAGGGACAGGGGGCTTGGTGAATGAGCAGTTCTTC. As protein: CASSLGTGGLVNEQFF.

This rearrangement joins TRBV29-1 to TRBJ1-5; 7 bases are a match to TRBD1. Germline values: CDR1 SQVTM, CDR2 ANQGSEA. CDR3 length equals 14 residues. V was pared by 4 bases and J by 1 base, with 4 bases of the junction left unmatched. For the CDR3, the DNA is TGCAGCGTTGGAGGACAGGCGAGCAATCAGCCCCAGCATTTT. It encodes CSVGGQASNQPQHF.

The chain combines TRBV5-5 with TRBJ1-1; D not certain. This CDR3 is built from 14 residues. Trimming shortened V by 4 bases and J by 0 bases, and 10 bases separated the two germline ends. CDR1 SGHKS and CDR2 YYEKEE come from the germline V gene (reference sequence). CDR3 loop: CASSRTAVNTEAFF. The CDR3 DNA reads TGTGCCAGCAGCAGGACTGCAGTGAACACTGAAGCTTTCTTT.

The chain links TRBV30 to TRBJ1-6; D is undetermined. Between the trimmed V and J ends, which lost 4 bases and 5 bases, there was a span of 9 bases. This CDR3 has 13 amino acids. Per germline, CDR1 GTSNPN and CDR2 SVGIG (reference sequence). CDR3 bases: TGTGCCTGGACAGGCACAGATAATTCACCCCTCCACTTT. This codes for CAWTGTDNSPLHF.